The 29 T cell receptor beta chains reported below all come from one sample, sequenced in a study of blood T cells in healthy people across ages. With a J-beta primer mix and a sample-barcoded 5' primer, a second PCR ran about 6 to 11 cycles. TCRdb reanalysed the 5' RACE reads using MiXCR and keeps one entry per CDR3 protein. The sample consists of 500,000 to 550,000 distinct CDR3 sequences, more than 20% of them appearing once. This sample was shared with a second study, whose subject was T cells of mothers and their children.

Input material: blood. These receptors all stem from a boy aged 5 to 17 in good health.

CDR3 sequence (DNA): TGTGCCATCAGTGAGTCGATAAACTTCCTAGCGGGATTTGGAGAGACCCAGTACTTC. This codes for CAISESINFLAGFGETQYF. The rearrangement links TRBV10-3 to TRBJ2-5; 9 bases match TRBD2. This CDR3 contains 19 residues. V was clipped by 0 bases and J by 4 bases; unmatched bases: 15. Germline V gives CDR1 ENHRY, CDR2 SYGVKD.

This sequence joins TRBV9 and TRBJ1-1; perhaps TRBD1 as D (6 bases). The CDR3 consists of 14 residues. The V and J ends lost 2 bases and 11 bases respectively, with 19 bases between them. Germline CDR1 is SGDLS and CDR2 is YYNGEE. CDR3 in DNA: TGTGCCAGCAGCGTCCATTGGACAGCCCATGATGCTTTCTTT. It translates to CASSVHWTAHDAFF. Filled out from reference TRBV9 and TRBJ1-1, the complete variable domain reads DSGVTQTPKHLITATGQRVTLRCSPRSGDLSVYWYQQSLDQGLQFLIQYYNGEERAKGNILERFSAQQFPDLHSELNLSSLELGDSALYFCASSVHWTAHDAFFGQGTRLTVV.

The V and J genes are TRBV27 and TRBJ2-5; a possible D gene is TRBD2 (5 bases). Near its end, the DNA agrees better with TRBJ2-7, so the J call may be wrong. Germline CDR1 is MNHEY and CDR2 is SMNVEV (reference sequence). This CDR3 is 14 amino acids long. DNA of the CDR3: TGTGCCAGCAGTCCCCTAGCTTTCCCCTACGAGCAGTACTTC. Residues: CASSPLAFPYEQYF.

There are many counts of this clonotype. J is TRBJ2-5 and V is TRBV5-1, with D possibly called TRBD1 or TRBD2 (5 bases each). The ends were cut back, 7 bases at V and 1 base at J, with 17 bases in the middle. CDR1 is SGHRS, CDR2 YFSETQ, per germline. The CDR3 length is 15 residues. This chain's CDR3 is CASGDSDSTQETQYF. The CDR3 DNA follows: TGCGCCAGCGGAGATAGCGACAGCACCCAAGAGACCCAGTACTTC.

This chain connects TRBV29-1 to TRBJ2-7; weak D call: TRBD1 (7 bases). V lost 4 bases and J 3 bases, leaving 16 bases between the germline ends. The CDR3 contains 14 residues. Looked up from germline, CDR1 is SQVTM and CDR2 is ANQGSEA. CDR3 in DNA: TGCAGCGTTGGAGGCAGGGGGGTGGGCTACGAGCAGTACTTC. Its translation: CSVGGRGVGYEQYF.

This clonotype was observed a handful of times. The chain has TRBV4-3 and TRBJ2-6; D tentatively reads TRBD1 or TRBD2 (5 bases each). V was shortened by 1 base and J by 0 bases, with 13 bases between the two germline ends. In germline, CDR1 is LGHNA, CDR2 YSLEER. CDR3 length: 18 residues. The CDR3 region has the DNA TGCGCCAGCAGCCAAGTGGGGGTCCGAAGCTCTGGGGCCAACGTCCTGACTTTC. Protein: CASSQVGVRSSGANVLTF.

The J gene is TRBJ2-1, the V gene TRBV7-9, with D maybe TRBD2 (6 bases). The CDR3 sequence is 15 residues long. Germline V CDR1 and CDR2: SEHNR, FQNEAQ (reference sequence). Deletions cut 5 bases from V and 2 bases from J, with 13 bases between. The CDR3 DNA follows: TGTGCCAGCAGCCCCCTGGGGGGAACCTACAATGAGCAGTTCTTC. It yields the protein CASSPLGGTYNEQFF.

The chain is built from TRBV6-6 and TRBJ1-5, with TRBD1 identical over 11 bases. Trimming removed 6 bases from V and 6 bases from J; junction bases left unmatched: 7. The CDR3 consists of 15 residues. Germline CDR1 is MNHNY and CDR2 is SVGAGI (reference sequence). The CDR3 nucleotides read TGTGCCAGCAGGAGCGGACAGGGGGCAGTTCAGCCCCAGCATTTT. Translated: CASRSGQGAVQPQHF.

This clonotype was recorded a few times. V gene TRBV4-3 combines with J gene TRBJ2-3; no clear D gene. V was pared by 0 bases and J by 1 base, with 11 bases between. Per the germline V gene, CDR1 is LGHNA and CDR2 is YSLEER. This CDR3 has 16 residues. Written as DNA, the CDR3 is TGCGCCAGCAGCCAAGATAGCCCAATTGGCACAGATACGCAGTATTTT. This gives the protein CASSQDSPIGTDTQYF.

The V call is TRBV20-1, the J call TRBJ1-1; no clear D gene. The CDR3 sequence is 14 residues long. CDR1 and CDR2 from the germline V gene are DFQATT and SNEGSKA (reference sequence). V lost 3 bases, J lost 3 bases, and 14 bases lay in between. CDR3 sequence reads: CSARGYLEDTEAFF. The CDR3 DNA is TGCAGTGCTAGGGGATATCTAGAAGACACTGAAGCTTTCTTT.

V usage is TRBV20-1 and J usage is TRBJ1-4; TRBD1 agrees at 8 bases. Germline trimming cut 0 bases from V and 10 bases from J; bases unmatched to any gene: 10. The CDR3 has 15 residues. CDR1 is DFQATT and CDR2 is SNEGSKA in the germline V gene (reference sequence). The CDR3 DNA follows: TGCAGTGCTAGAGATGAGGACAGGGAGGTTGCAAAACTGTTTTTT. This sequence encodes CSARDEDREVAKLFF.

The chain combines TRBV6-2 or TRBV6-3 with TRBJ1-1, with D maybe TRBD1 (6 bases). The germline gives CDR1 MNHEY, CDR2 SVGEGT. The length of the CDR3 is 14 residues. Trimming stripped 4 bases from V and 1 base from J, with 10 bases between. Written as DNA, the CDR3 is TGTGCCAGCAGTTCTCAGGGGACGAACACTGAAGCTTTCTTT. It yields the protein CASSSQGTNTEAFF.

This clonotype came up a few times. The gene calls are TRBV27 and TRBJ1-1; D not certain. The CDR3 extends over 13 amino acids. CDR1 is MNHEY and CDR2 is SMNVEV in the germline V gene (reference sequence). V was trimmed by 2 bases and J by 5 bases, leaving 9 bases between them. The chain's CDR3 is CASSLPSGTEAFF. The CDR3 DNA is TGTGCCAGCAGTTTACCGTCCGGAACTGAAGCTTTCTTT.

Only a few counts were recorded for this clonotype. The conserved phenylalanine or tryptophan normally closing the CDR3 is absent here, so this likely arose from a read error. No DNA is shown, since the ends of the CDR3 on it are uncertain; the CDR3 is the one TCRdb lists. The chain couples TRBV10-3 to TRBJ2-5; the DNA was not compared with TRBD1, the D call given in the table. From its first to its last residue, the CDR3 has 12 amino acids. Per the germline V gene, CDR1 is ENHRY and CDR2 is SYGVKD. The CDR3 region is CAISARGDDSSL.

This clonotype appeared a few times. V and J are TRBV28 and TRBJ2-1; D tentatively fits TRBD1 or TRBD2 (6 bases each). This CDR3 comprises 15 residues. Deletions cut 6 bases from V and 2 bases from J, with 14 bases between. Germline V CDR1 and CDR2: MDHEN, SYDVKM. CDR3 region: CASRFRGGTYNEQFF. CDR3 nucleotide sequence: TGTGCCAGCAGGTTCAGGGGAGGAACCTACAATGAGCAGTTCTTC.

The chain combines TRBV9 with TRBJ2-5; 7 bases agree with TRBD2. The ends lost 0 bases at V and 11 bases at J; junction bases unmatched: 13. CDR1 is SGDLS and CDR2 is YYNGEE in the germline V gene. CDR3 size: 15 residues. CDR3 in amino acids: CASSVVGSGKDEQYF. In nucleotides, the CDR3 is TGTGCCAGCAGCGTAGTGGGCAGCGGGAAGGATGAGCAGTACTTC.

V and J are TRBV6-5 and TRBJ2-5; 12 bases line up with TRBD1. The ends lost 6 bases at V and 5 bases at J; junction bases unmatched: 4. This CDR3 has 14 residues. Germline V gene data show CDR1 as MNHEY and CDR2 as SVGAGI. CDR3 nucleotides: TGTGCCAGCAGGGGACAGGGGGCATGGGAGACCCAGTACTTC. Protein: CASRGQGAWETQYF.

This clonotype was counted between two and nine times. The rearrangement uses TRBV11-2 and TRBJ2-3, with D unresolved. The CDR3 is 16 residues long. From germline, CDR1 is SGHAT and CDR2 FQNNGV. V gave up 4 bases and J gave up 2 bases, with 16 bases separating them. The CDR3 sequence is CASSSQTNPFTDTQYF. The CDR3 DNA reads as TGTGCCAGCAGCTCTCAGACCAACCCTTTCACAGATACGCAGTATTTT.

The chain uses TRBV9 and TRBJ2-3, with a tentative D call TRBD2 (6 bases). CDR1 and CDR2 from the germline V gene are SGDLS and YYNGEE. The CDR3 runs to 14 residues. The ends were cut back, 4 bases at V and 6 bases at J, with 15 bases in the middle. The CDR3 nucleotides read TGTGCCAGCAGCTCGGGTTCAGGAGGGGATACGCAGTATTTT. Residues: CASSSGSGGDTQYF.

The rearrangement links TRBV3-1 to TRBJ2-5; D is uncertain. The J call may be wrong; the DNA end is better matched by TRBJ2-1. Germline V gene sequence: CDR1 LGHDT, CDR2 YNNKEL (reference sequence). CDR3 length equals 12 residues. Here the CDR3 DNA reads TGTGCCAGCAGCCAAGGTATGCGCGAGCAGTTCTTC. Protein product: CASSQGMREQFF.

This clonotype was seen many times. V is TRBV11-2 and J is TRBJ2-6; D not resolved. The CDR3 consists of 18 residues. The ends were cut back, 3 bases at V and 0 bases at J, with 15 bases in the middle. From germline, CDR1 is SGHAT and CDR2 FQNNGV. The CDR3 DNA reads as TGTGCCAGCAGCTTCGGAGAAAACTTAAACTCTGGGGCCAACGTCCTGACTTTC. Protein: CASSFGENLNSGANVLTF. Looking up the rest from reference TRBV11-2 and TRBJ2-6 gives the full variable domain: EAGVAQSPRYKIIEKRQSVAFWCNPISGHATLYWYQQILGQGPKLLIQFQNNGVVDDSQLPKDRFSAERLKGVDSTLKIQPAKLEDSAVYLCASSFGENLNSGANVLTFGAGSRLTVL.

There are a few counts of this clonotype. The chain combines TRBV6-2 or TRBV6-3 with TRBJ2-5; possible D gene TRBD1, 5 bases. The ends were cut back, 0 bases at V and 5 bases at J, with 13 bases in the middle. The CDR3 runs to 15 residues. Looked up from germline, CDR1 is MNHEY and CDR2 is SVGEGT. The CDR3 bases are TGTGCCAGCAGTTACTCGATGTGGACAAAGGAGACCCAGTACTTC. Translation gives CASSYSMWTKETQYF.

Only a few counts were recorded for this clonotype. The chain couples TRBV5-1 to TRBJ2-3; possibly TRBD1 or TRBD2 for D (5 bases each). The CDR3 contains 16 residues. Germline lookup yields CDR1 SGHRS and CDR2 YFSETQ. Trimming cost V 0 bases and J 2 bases, with 13 bases left between them. This chain's CDR3 is CASSLALTGPTDTQYF. Here the CDR3 DNA reads TGCGCCAGCAGCTTGGCCTTGACGGGGCCCACAGATACGCAGTATTTT.

This chain connects TRBV28 to TRBJ2-5, with TRBD1 identical over 9 bases. Germline V gene sequence: CDR1 MDHEN, CDR2 SYDVKM. The ends lost 5 bases at V and 1 base at J; junction bases unmatched: 5. The CDR3 has 15 residues. The DNA for the CDR3 is TGTGCCAGCAGTCGGGACAGGGCTAGCCAAGAGACCCAGTACTTC. It translates to CASSRDRASQETQYF.

This clonotype has more than one count but fewer than ten. This chain uses TRBV6-2 or TRBV6-3 with TRBJ1-5, with 7 bases matching TRBD1. The CDR3 runs 13 residues. Germline V gives CDR1 MNHEY, CDR2 SVGEGT. The DNA for the CDR3 is TGTGCTTCGGGAGGGACAGACTATCAGCCCCAGCATTTT. Protein: CASGGTDYQPQHF.

The gene calls are TRBV12-5 and TRBJ2-1; D perhaps matches TRBD1 (5 bases). The length of the CDR3 is 17 residues. CDR1 is LGHNT and CDR2 is FRNRAP in the germline V gene. V was clipped by 4 bases and J by 4 bases, with 20 bases between them. In nucleotides, the CDR3 is TGTGCTAGTGGTTCAACAAAGGAGACAGTGAGATACAATGAGCAGTTCTTC. Amino acid sequence: CASGSTKETVRYNEQFF.

J is TRBJ1-2 and V is TRBV7-2, with D possibly being TRBD1 (5 bases). Germline V gives CDR1 SGHTA, CDR2 FQGNSA. The V gene lost 1 base and the J gene lost 10 bases, with 13 bases spanning the gap. The CDR3 consists of 13 residues. The CDR3 loop reads CASSLDFGGVYTF. DNA of the CDR3: TGTGCCAGCAGCTTAGATTTCGGGGGGGTCTACACCTTC.

This clonotype was recorded only once. Given a much more abundant clone one base away, this may be a read error. This likely comes from a read error, as the CDR3 has no conserved phenylalanine or tryptophan at its end. The J gene is TRBJ2-5, the V gene TRBV2, with D uncertain. TRBJ2-7 explains the end of the DNA better; the J call may be wrong. The CDR3 runs to 11 residues. The V gene's germline CDR1 is SNHLY and CDR2 FYNNEI. CDR3 coding DNA: TGTGCCAGCAGTGTAAATTACGAGCAGTACTCC. Translating gives CASSVNYEQYS.

This clonotype was observed a few times. V is TRBV4-1 and J is TRBJ2-7, with 8 positions matching TRBD2. The CDR3 totals 16 residues. J gave up 0 bases and V 4 bases, and 8 bases lay outside the gene matches. The V gene's germline CDR1 is MGHRA and CDR2 YSYEKL. CDR3 amino acids: CASSRAGTRSSYEQYF. CDR3 coding DNA: TGCGCCAGCAGCCGCGCCGGGACTAGGAGCTCCTACGAGCAGTACTTC.